This TCR beta chain was found in a study of blood T cell repertoires in COVID-19. At the level of the study: Whether acute or convalescent, the COVID-19 samples came from the United States, Italy and Spain.

How the authors handled the data: By means of reference gene primer amplification, nucleated cell counts were estimated. The protocol was immunoSEQ multiplex PCR, while the TCRdb copy is restricted to in-frame clones and leaves out a portion. V and J calls plus clone size are reproduced from that table; the DNA served to infer D and trimming. The sample includes approximately 200,000 clones, approximately 84% seen only once; the top ten take about 1.8%. This CDR3 is built from 15 residues. V was clipped by 2 bases and J by 7 bases; unmatched bases: 2. Germline V CDR1 and CDR2: KGHSH, LQKENI. Participants were placed into cohorts based on the clinical history they reported.

This chain connects TRBV18 to TRBJ1-6; 10 bases line up with TRBD1. This TCR was sampled from a man aged 55 to 69 who had recovered from COVID-19. The sample was PBMCs or T cells enriched from blood (not recorded which). The CDR3 bases are TGTGCCAGCTCACCAGGACAGGGGGGGAATTCACCCCTCCACTTT. This sequence encodes CASSPGQGGNSPLHF. Complete variable domain (other parts from reference TRBV18 and TRBJ1-6): NAGVMQNPRHLVRRRGQEARLRCSPMKGHSHVYWYRQLPEEGLKFMVYLQKENIIDESGMPKERFSAEFPKEGPSILRIQQVVRGDSAAYFCASSPGQGGNSPLHFGNGTRLTVT.